This TCR beta chain was sequenced during a study of blood T cell repertoires in COVID-19. Method: immunoSEQ multiplex PCR; TCRdb's copy keeps in-frame clones and lacks some. The repertoire holds about 360,000 clones, with approximately 86% as singletons. V dropped 2 bases and J dropped 4 bases, with 11 bases sitting between them. The CDR3 loop spans 14 amino acids. Germline assignment: CDR1 SGHTA and CDR2 FQGTGA. This TCR came from a woman between 55 and 75 years old with COVID-19, enrolled during active disease. The rearrangement links TRBV7-3 to TRBJ1-1; possibly TRBD1 for D (6 bases). The sample consisted of peripheral blood. The CDR3 loop reads CASSLQGRGTEAFF. The CDR3 DNA is TGTGCCAGCAGCTTACAGGGGAGAGGCACTGAAGCTTTCTTT. Full variable domain (outside the CDR3, taken from reference TRBV7-3 and TRBJ1-1): GAGVSQTPSNKVTEKGKYVELRCDPISGHTALYWYRQSLGQGPEFLIYFQGTGAADDSGLPNDRFFAVRPEGSVSTLKIQRTERGDSAVYLCASSLQGRGTEAFFGQGTRLTVV.